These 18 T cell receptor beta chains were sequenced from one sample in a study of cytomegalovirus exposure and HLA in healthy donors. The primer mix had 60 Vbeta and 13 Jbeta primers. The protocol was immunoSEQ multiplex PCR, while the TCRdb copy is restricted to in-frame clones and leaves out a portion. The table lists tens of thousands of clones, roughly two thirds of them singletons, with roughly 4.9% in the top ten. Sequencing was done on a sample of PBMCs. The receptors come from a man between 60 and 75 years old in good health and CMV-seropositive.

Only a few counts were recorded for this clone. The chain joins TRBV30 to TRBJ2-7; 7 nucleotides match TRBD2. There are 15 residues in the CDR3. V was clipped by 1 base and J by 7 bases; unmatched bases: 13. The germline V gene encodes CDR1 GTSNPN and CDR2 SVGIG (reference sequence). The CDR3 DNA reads TGTGCCTGGAGTGATTCGGCGGGGGTCCTACGAGAGCAGTACTTC. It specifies CAWSDSAGVLREQYF. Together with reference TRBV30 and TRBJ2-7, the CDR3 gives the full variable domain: SQTIHQWPATLVQPVGSPLSLECTVEGTSNPNLYWYRQAAGRGLQLLFYSVGIGQISSEVPQNLSASRPQDRQFILSSKKLLLSDSGFYLCAWSDSAGVLREQYFGPGTRLTVT.

CDR3 sequence (DNA): TGTGCCAGCAGCCTGGTTCGGGGGCCCCAGCATTTT. Residues: CASSLVRGPQHF. This sequence joins TRBV5-6 and TRBJ1-5; D unresolved. Germline assignment: CDR1 SGHDT and CDR2 YYEEEE. The CDR3 covers 12 residues. The V and J ends lost 4 bases and 9 bases respectively, with 11 bases between them.

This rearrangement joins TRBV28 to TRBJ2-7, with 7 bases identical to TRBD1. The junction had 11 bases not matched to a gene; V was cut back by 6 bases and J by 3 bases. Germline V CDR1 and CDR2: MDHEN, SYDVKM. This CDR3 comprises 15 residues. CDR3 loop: CASSRQGAKGYEQYF. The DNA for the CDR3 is TGTGCCAGCAGCCGACAGGGAGCAAAGGGCTACGAGCAGTACTTC. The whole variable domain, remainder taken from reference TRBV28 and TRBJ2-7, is DVKVTQSSRYLVKRTGEKVFLECVQDMDHENMFWYRQDPGLGLRLIYFSYDVKMKEKGDIPEGYSVSREKKERFSLILESASTNQTSMYLCASSRQGAKGYEQYFGPGTRLTVT.

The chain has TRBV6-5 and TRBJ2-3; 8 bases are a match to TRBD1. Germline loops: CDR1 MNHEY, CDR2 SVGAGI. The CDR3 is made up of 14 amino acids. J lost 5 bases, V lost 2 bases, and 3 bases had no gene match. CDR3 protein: CASSYQGAEDTQYF. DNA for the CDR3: TGTGCCAGCAGTTACCAGGGGGCCGAAGATACGCAGTATTTT.

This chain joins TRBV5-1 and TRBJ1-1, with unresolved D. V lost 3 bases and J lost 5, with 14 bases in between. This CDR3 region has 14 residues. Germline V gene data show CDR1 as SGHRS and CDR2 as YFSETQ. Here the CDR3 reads CASSSSYEDTEAFF. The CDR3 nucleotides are TGCGCCAGCAGCTCATCTTATGAGGATACTGAAGCTTTCTTT.

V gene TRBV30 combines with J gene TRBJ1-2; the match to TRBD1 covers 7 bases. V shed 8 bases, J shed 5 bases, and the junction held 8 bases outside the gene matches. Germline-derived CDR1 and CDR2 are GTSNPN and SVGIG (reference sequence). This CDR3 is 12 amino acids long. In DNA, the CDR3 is TGTGCCGGGGGGCCAGGGGGATATGGCTACACCTTC. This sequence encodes CAGGPGGYGYTF.

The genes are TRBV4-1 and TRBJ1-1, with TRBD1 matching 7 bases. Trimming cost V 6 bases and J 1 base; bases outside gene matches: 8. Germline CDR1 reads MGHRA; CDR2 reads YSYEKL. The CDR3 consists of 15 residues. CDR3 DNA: TGCGCCAGCAGGGTTTTGGGGACAGCGAACACTGAAGCTTTCTTT. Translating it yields CASRVLGTANTEAFF.

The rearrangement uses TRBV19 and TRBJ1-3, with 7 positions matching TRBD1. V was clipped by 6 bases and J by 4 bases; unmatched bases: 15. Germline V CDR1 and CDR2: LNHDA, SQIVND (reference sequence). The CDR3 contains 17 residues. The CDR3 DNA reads TGTGCCAGTAGAGACTTTCGGATAAGGGGGCCGGGAAACACCATATATTTT. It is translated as CASRDFRIRGPGNTIYF.

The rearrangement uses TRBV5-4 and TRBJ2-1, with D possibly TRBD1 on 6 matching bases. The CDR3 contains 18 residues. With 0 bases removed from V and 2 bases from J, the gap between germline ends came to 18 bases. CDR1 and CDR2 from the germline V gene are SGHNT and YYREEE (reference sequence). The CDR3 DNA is TGTGCCAGCAGCTTGGGCGGCGTGGGGGCCCCAACCTACAATGAGCAGTTCTTC. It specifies CASSLGGVGAPTYNEQFF.

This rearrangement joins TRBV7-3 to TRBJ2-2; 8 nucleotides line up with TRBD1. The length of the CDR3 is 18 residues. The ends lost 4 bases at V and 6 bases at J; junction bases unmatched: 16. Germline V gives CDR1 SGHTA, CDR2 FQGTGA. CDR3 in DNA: TGTGCCAGCAGCTCACGAAACAACAGACAGGGGCTCCCCGGGGAGCTGTTTTTT. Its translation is CASSSRNNRQGLPGELFF.

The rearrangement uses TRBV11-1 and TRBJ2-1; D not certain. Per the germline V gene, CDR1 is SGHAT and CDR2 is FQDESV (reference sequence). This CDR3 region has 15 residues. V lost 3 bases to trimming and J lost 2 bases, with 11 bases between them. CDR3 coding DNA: TGTGCCAGCAGCTTGTTCGAATCAGCCTACAATGAGCAGTTCTTC. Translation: CASSLFESAYNEQFF.

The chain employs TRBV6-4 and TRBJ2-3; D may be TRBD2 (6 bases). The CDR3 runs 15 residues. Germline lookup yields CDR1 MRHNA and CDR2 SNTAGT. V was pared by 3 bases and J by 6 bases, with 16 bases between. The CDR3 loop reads CASSEEWGGADTQYF. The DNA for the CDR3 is TGTGCCAGCAGTGAAGAGTGGGGAGGTGCGGATACGCAGTATTTT.

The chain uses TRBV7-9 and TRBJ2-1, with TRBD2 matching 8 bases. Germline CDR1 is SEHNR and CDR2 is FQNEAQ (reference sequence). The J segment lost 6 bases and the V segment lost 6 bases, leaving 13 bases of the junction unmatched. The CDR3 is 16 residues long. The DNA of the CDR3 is TGTGCCAGCAGGGGGGGTATTAGCGGGATTGGCAATGAGCAGTTCTTC. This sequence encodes CASRGGISGIGNEQFF.

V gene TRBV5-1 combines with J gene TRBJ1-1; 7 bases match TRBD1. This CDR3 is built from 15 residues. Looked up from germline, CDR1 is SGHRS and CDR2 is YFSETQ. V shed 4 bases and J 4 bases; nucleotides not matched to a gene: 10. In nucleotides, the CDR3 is TGCGCCAGCAGCACCGGGGCAGGGGGTTCCACTGAAGCTTTCTTT. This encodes CASSTGAGGSTEAFF.

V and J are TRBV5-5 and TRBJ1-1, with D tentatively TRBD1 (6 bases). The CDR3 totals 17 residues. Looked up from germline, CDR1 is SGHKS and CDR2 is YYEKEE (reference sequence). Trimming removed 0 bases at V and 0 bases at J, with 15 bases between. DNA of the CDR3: TGTGCCAGCAGCTTGGGGTCCGCGGGGGCTATGAACACTGAAGCTTTCTTT. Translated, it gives CASSLGSAGAMNTEAFF.

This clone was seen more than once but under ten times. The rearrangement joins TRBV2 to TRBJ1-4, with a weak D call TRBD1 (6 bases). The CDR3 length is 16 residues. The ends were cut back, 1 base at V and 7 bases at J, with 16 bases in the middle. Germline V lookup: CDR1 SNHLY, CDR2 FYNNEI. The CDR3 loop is CASSEGRPGTSEKLFF. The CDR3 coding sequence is TGTGCCAGCAGTGAAGGGCGTCCCGGGACAAGTGAAAAACTGTTTTTT.

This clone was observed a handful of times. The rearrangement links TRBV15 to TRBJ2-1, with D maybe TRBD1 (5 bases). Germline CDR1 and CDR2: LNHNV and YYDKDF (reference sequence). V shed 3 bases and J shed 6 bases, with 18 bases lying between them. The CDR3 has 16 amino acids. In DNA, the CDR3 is TGTGCCACCAGCAGGGGGCAGGGAACCCGTGGCAATGAGCAGTTCTTC. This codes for CATSRGQGTRGNEQFF. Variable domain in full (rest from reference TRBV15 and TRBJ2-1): DAMVIQNPRYQVTQFGKPVTLSCSQTLNHNVMYWYQQKSSQAPKLLFHYYDKDFNNEADTPDNFQSRRPNTSFCFLDIRSPGLGDTAMYLCATSRGQGTRGNEQFFGPGTRLTVL.

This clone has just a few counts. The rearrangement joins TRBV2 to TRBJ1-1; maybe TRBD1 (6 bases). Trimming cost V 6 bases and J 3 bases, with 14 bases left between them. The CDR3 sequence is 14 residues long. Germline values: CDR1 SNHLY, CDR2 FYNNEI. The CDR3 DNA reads TGTGCCAGCAGAGACCTGGACAGTTACACTGAAGCTTTCTTT. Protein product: CASRDLDSYTEAFF.